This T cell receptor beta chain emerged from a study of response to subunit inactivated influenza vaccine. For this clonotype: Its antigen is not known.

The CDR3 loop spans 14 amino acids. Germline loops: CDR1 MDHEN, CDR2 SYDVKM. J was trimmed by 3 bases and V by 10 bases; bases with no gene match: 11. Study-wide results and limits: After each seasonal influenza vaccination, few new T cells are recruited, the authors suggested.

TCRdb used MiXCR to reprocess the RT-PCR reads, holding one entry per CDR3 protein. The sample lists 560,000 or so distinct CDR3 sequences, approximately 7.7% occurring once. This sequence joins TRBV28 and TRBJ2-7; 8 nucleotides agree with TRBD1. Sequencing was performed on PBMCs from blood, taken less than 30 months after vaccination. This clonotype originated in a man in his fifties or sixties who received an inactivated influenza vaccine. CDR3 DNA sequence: TGTGCCATCAGGGCGGGACAGGAACTCTACGAGCAGTACTTC. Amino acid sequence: CAIRAGQELYEQYF. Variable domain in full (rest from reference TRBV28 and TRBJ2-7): DVKVTQSSRYLVKRTGEKVFLECVQDMDHENMFWYRQDPGLGLRLIYFSYDVKMKEKGDIPEGYSVSREKKERFSLILESASTNQTSMYLCAIRAGQELYEQYFGPGTRLTVT.